The 21 T cell receptor beta chains below were found in one sample sequenced in a study of T-cell memory formation after mild COVID-19. Via MiXCR, TCRdb re-called the 5' RACE reads, giving one row per CDR3 protein. The sample lists about 560,000 distinct CDR3 sequences; about a sixth were seen once. The sample consisted of PBMCs or a T cell subset sorted from them (not recorded which). The source of these receptors is an adult woman who had mild COVID-19 (a few samples of this study predate the infection). Cell type and time point are not known.

The chain uses TRBV7-9 and TRBJ1-6; weak D call: TRBD1 (5 bases). The V gene lost 3 bases and the J gene lost 6 bases, with 15 bases spanning the gap. The germline CDR1 and CDR2 sequences are SEHNR and FQNEAQ (reference sequence). The length of the CDR3 is 16 residues. The CDR3 protein is CASSFWQGEGNSPLHF. The CDR3 bases are TGTGCCAGCAGCTTCTGGCAGGGAGAGGGTAATTCACCCCTCCACTTT.

This clonotype showed up many times. The genes are TRBV6-2 or TRBV6-3 and TRBJ2-1; D unresolved. Germline V gene data show CDR1 as MNHEY and CDR2 as SVGEGT. Trimming removed 7 bases from V and 7 bases from J, with 11 bases in between. CDR3 length equals 12 residues. The CDR3 region has the DNA TGTGCCAGCAATCCCGGCTGGAATGAGCAGTTCTTC. Its protein product is CASNPGWNEQFF.

The chain joins TRBV12-3 or TRBV12-4 to TRBJ2-5; TRBD2 matches 10 bases. CDR3 size: 13 residues. The trim removed 2 bases at V and 9 bases at J, leaving 3 bases unmatched. In DNA, the CDR3 is TGTGCCAGCAGTTTACTAGCGGGGGTGTCCCAGTACTTC. Encoded protein: CASSLLAGVSQYF.

The gene calls are TRBV3-1 and TRBJ1-1, with D uncertain. Deletions cut 6 bases from V and 3 bases from J, with 14 bases between. This CDR3 comprises 14 residues. The germline gives CDR1 LGHDT, CDR2 YNNKEL (reference sequence). The DNA of the CDR3 is TGTGCCAGCAGAAAACAAGGGATCTACACTGAAGCTTTCTTT. Translating it yields CASRKQGIYTEAFF.

The chain recombines TRBV6-5 with TRBJ2-5, with 12 bases identical to TRBD1. Losses at the gene ends were 2 bases for V and 2 bases for J; bases not matched to a gene: 18. This CDR3 has 21 residues. CDR1 is MNHEY and CDR2 is SVGAGI in the germline V gene. CDR3 loop: CASSYSFGDRGRKREQETQYF. The CDR3 region has the DNA TGTGCCAGCAGTTACAGCTTCGGGGACAGGGGGCGGAAGAGAGAACAAGAGACCCAGTACTTC.

This clonotype was found a few times. The chain recombines TRBV12-3 or TRBV12-4 with TRBJ2-1, with 10 nucleotides matching TRBD2. V shed 3 bases and J 6 bases; nucleotides not matched to a gene: 11. This CDR3 is built from 17 residues. CDR3 protein: CASSFGLAGVRANEQFF. In nucleotides, the CDR3 is TGTGCCAGCAGTTTTGGTCTAGCGGGAGTGCGGGCCAATGAGCAGTTCTTC.

V is TRBV20-1 and J is TRBJ2-1; D perhaps matches TRBD1 (6 bases). Germline loops: CDR1 DFQATT, CDR2 SNEGSKA (reference sequence). CDR3 length equals 14 residues. The V gene lost 5 bases and the J gene lost 2 bases, with 13 bases spanning the gap. This CDR3 reads CSAVAWGPYNEQFF. The CDR3 DNA follows: TGCAGTGCTGTTGCCTGGGGGCCCTACAATGAGCAGTTCTTC.

In its sample, this clonotype was seen a few times. This sequence joins TRBV11-2 and TRBJ1-2, with D unresolved. Germline assignment: CDR1 SGHAT and CDR2 FQNNGV. Trimming removed 4 bases from V and 6 bases from J, with 18 bases in between. The CDR3 runs 15 residues. The CDR3 here is CASSSGQRRWDGYTF. CDR3 in DNA: TGTGCCAGCAGCTCCGGCCAGCGAAGGTGGGATGGCTACACCTTC.

The rearrangement joins TRBV29-1 to TRBJ2-1; D is perhaps TRBD2 (7 bases). This CDR3 comprises 13 residues. Germline lookup yields CDR1 SQVTM and CDR2 ANQGSEA. V dropped 4 bases and J dropped 8 bases, with 15 bases sitting between them. CDR3 coding DNA: TGCAGCGTTGCTTGGACGGGGGGCGATGAGCAGTTCTTC. This gives the protein CSVAWTGGDEQFF.

This clonotype has more than one count but fewer than ten. The rearrangement uses TRBV12-3 or TRBV12-4 and TRBJ2-7; D perhaps matches TRBD1 (6 bases). Trimming pared 6 bases from V and 2 bases from J, leaving 20 bases between. CDR3 length equals 16 residues. CDR3 sequence reads: CASRSFTGTDPYEQYF. CDR3 bases: TGTGCCAGCAGATCATTCACAGGGACGGACCCCTACGAGCAGTACTTC.

The rearrangement uses TRBV7-3 and TRBJ2-5; 7 nucleotides line up with TRBD2. The CDR3 spans 16 residues. V lost 1 base to trimming and J lost 1 base; unmatched junction nucleotides: 6. Germline V gene data show CDR1 as SGHTA and CDR2 as FQGTGA. The CDR3 sequence: CASSLSGSGAQETQYF. The CDR3 DNA follows: TGTGCCAGCAGCTTAAGCGGCAGCGGGGCCCAAGAGACCCAGTACTTC.

The V call is TRBV15, the J call TRBJ2-3; 7 bases line up with TRBD1. Unmatched junction bases numbered 4, after V lost 7 bases and J lost 0 bases. Germline V gene data show CDR1 as LNHNV and CDR2 as YYDKDF (reference sequence). This CDR3 has 14 residues. The CDR3 sequence: CATTTGVSTDTQYF. The CDR3 DNA sequence: TGTGCCACCACTACAGGGGTTAGCACAGATACGCAGTATTTT.

This clonotype was detected a few times. This chain uses TRBV3-1 with TRBJ2-3, with a tentative D call TRBD2 (6 bases). The CDR3 sequence is 14 residues long. V was trimmed by 1 base and J by 4 bases, leaving 9 bases between them. Germline values: CDR1 LGHDT, CDR2 YNNKEL (reference sequence). Here the CDR3 reads CASSQAGAADTQYF. For the CDR3, the DNA is TGTGCCAGCAGCCAAGCGGGAGCTGCAGATACGCAGTATTTT.

V usage is TRBV9 and J usage is TRBJ2-7; 8 bases are shared with TRBD2. Germline CDR1 SGDLS, CDR2 YYNGEE. The CDR3 covers 14 residues. Unmatched junction bases numbered 6, after V lost 3 bases and J lost 4 bases. CDR3 DNA: TGTGCCAGCAGCGAGAGCGGGAGAACGTACGAGCAGTACTTC. Its protein is CASSESGRTYEQYF.

The rearrangement joins TRBV20-1 to TRBJ1-1; D possibly corresponds to TRBD1 (6 bases). This CDR3 comprises 13 residues. Germline V CDR1 and CDR2: DFQATT, SNEGSKA (reference sequence). The V end lost 3 bases, the J end lost 5 bases, and 13 bases lay between the germline ends. CDR3 loop: CSASQGLGTEAFF. The DNA of the CDR3 is TGCAGTGCTAGCCAGGGGTTGGGGACTGAAGCTTTCTTT.

This rearrangement joins TRBV14 to TRBJ2-3; D is possibly TRBD2 (5 bases). CDR1 and CDR2 (germline): SGHDN, FVKESK. CDR3 length: 14 residues. V lost 4 bases and J lost 3, with 11 bases in between. For the CDR3, the DNA is TGTGCCAGCAGCCGCCGGGGTTGGACAGATACGCAGTATTTT. It translates to CASSRRGWTDTQYF. Full variable domain (remainder filled in from reference TRBV14 and TRBJ2-3): EAGVTQFPSHSVIEKGQTVTLRCDPISGHDNLYWYRRVMGKEIKFLLHFVKESKQDESGMPNNRFLAERTGGTYSTLKVQPAELEDSGVYFCASSRRGWTDTQYFGPGTRLTVL.

This clonotype turned up a few times. The chain joins TRBV3-1 to TRBJ1-1, with D hard to call. Germline V gene sequence: CDR1 LGHDT, CDR2 YNNKEL (reference sequence). The CDR3 runs to 12 residues. Trimming stripped 0 bases from V and 3 bases from J, with 2 bases between. CDR3 loop: CASSQEDTEAFF. The CDR3 DNA sequence: TGTGCCAGCAGCCAAGAGGACACTGAAGCTTTCTTT.

The chain joins TRBV21-1 to TRBJ2-7. TRBV21-1 is a listed pseudogene. The CDR3 covers 15 residues. The CDR3 sequence is CASTGPRRTPDEQYF. CDR3 nucleotide sequence: TGTGCCAGCACTGGTCCGAGACGCACACCCGACGAGCAGTACTTC.

This clonotype was detected a few times. V and J are TRBV9 and TRBJ2-6; D is undetermined. Germline CDR1 reads SGDLS; CDR2 reads YYNGEE. V lost 0 bases and J lost 0, with 16 bases in between. There are 19 residues in the CDR3. The CDR3 bases are TGTGCCAGCAGCGTAGCCGAGACAATCGGTTACTCTGGGGCCAACGTCCTGACTTTC. This translates into CASSVAETIGYSGANVLTF. The full variable domain, completed using reference TRBV9 and TRBJ2-6, is DSGVTQTPKHLITATGQRVTLRCSPRSGDLSVYWYQQSLDQGLQFLIQYYNGEERAKGNILERFSAQQFPDLHSELNLSSLELGDSALYFCASSVAETIGYSGANVLTFGAGSRLTVL.

This clonotype occurred a few times. The V and J genes are TRBV5-1 and TRBJ2-1, with D perhaps TRBD1 or TRBD2 (5 bases each). The CDR3 sequence is 14 residues long. Germline V lookup: CDR1 SGHRS, CDR2 YFSETQ. Trimming left V 3 bases short and J 5 bases short, with 12 bases between. CDR3 coding DNA: TGCGCCAGCAGCTCCGGGACCAACAACAATGAGCAGTTCTTC. It translates to CASSSGTNNNEQFF.

The table lists this clonotype with a few counts. V gene TRBV20-1 combines with J gene TRBJ1-1; TRBD1 might be the D (6 bases). The V and J ends lost 3 bases and 0 bases respectively, with 11 bases between them. The germline gives CDR1 DFQATT, CDR2 SNEGSKA (reference sequence). The CDR3 length is 14 residues. The CDR3 loop is CSASGGGLNTEAFF. The CDR3 bases are TGCAGTGCTAGTGGAGGGGGTCTGAACACTGAAGCTTTCTTT.